One sample yielded the 20 T cell receptor beta chains listed below, sequenced in a study of human T cells and chemical hapten exposure. TCRdb ran MiXCR on the RACE reads and lists one entry per CDR3 protein. The table has about 270,000 distinct CDR3 sequences, around 7.3% seen once. Specified time point: pre-sensitization, week 0. The treatment is: therapeutic diphenylcyclopropenone sensitization with weekly scalp DPC. The specimen comprised whole blood, sampled in connection with sensitization to the hapten diphenylcyclopropenone (DPC). These receptors all stem from a man aged 18-30 years with alopecia areata. Some clones in this sample may be carry-over from other donors' samples.

V usage is TRBV12-3 or TRBV12-4 and J usage is TRBJ2-3; 12 nucleotides agree with TRBD2. J gave up 3 bases and V 3 bases, and 4 bases lay outside the gene matches. CDR3 length equals 16 residues. CDR3 nucleotides: TGTGCCAGCAGTTTTCTAGCGGGGGGGCCTACAGATACGCAGTATTTT. As protein: CASSFLAGGPTDTQYF.

The genes are TRBV9 and TRBJ2-1; possible D gene TRBD2, 6 bases. The germline V gene encodes CDR1 SGDLS and CDR2 YYNGEE. The CDR3 runs 14 residues. With 2 bases removed from V and 5 bases from J, the gap between germline ends came to 11 bases. The CDR3 DNA follows: TGTGCCAGCAGCGTCAGGACGGGAGACAATGAGCAGTTCTTC. This codes for CASSVRTGDNEQFF.

This clonotype was counted between two and nine times. The chain combines TRBV5-1 with TRBJ1-6, with 7 bases identical to TRBD1. CDR1 and CDR2 from the germline V gene are SGHRS and YFSETQ. J was trimmed by 5 bases and V by 4 bases; bases with no gene match: 6. CDR3 length: 15 residues. CDR3 in amino acids: CASSASGTDNSPLHF. The CDR3 DNA reads TGCGCCAGCAGCGCCTCCGGGACAGATAATTCACCCCTCCACTTT.

The J gene is TRBJ1-1, the V gene TRBV25-1, with 7 bases identical to TRBD1. This CDR3 spans 13 amino acids. CDR1 and CDR2 (germline): MGHDK, SYGVNS. V lost 9 bases, J lost 7 bases, and 11 bases stayed unmatched. CDR3 sequence (DNA): TGTGCCAGTTTTGGACAGGCGTTCAATGAAGCTTTCTTT. It is translated as CASFGQAFNEAFF.

The table lists this clonotype with a few counts. The chain recombines TRBV4-1 with TRBJ2-1; D assignment may be TRBD1 or TRBD2 (5 bases each). V shed 3 bases and J shed 7 bases, with 19 bases lying between them. The CDR3 covers 16 residues. Per germline, CDR1 MGHRA and CDR2 YSYEKL. The CDR3 DNA sequence: TGCGCCAGCAGCCAGCCCCGGGACCGCCGCCCAAATGAGCAGTTCTTC. It is translated as CASSQPRDRRPNEQFF.

This chain joins TRBV10-3 and TRBJ2-7; 10 bases align to TRBD1. Germline V gene sequence: CDR1 ENHRY, CDR2 SYGVKD. The CDR3 extends over 16 amino acids. The trim removed 3 bases at V and 5 bases at J, leaving 10 bases unmatched. DNA of the CDR3: TGTGCCATCAGTGACTCGCAACCCGGGACAGGGGACGAGCAGTACTTC. Its translation: CAISDSQPGTGDEQYF.

The rearrangement uses TRBV11-2 and TRBJ2-3; maybe TRBD2 (5 bases). This CDR3 has 15 amino acids. Germline CDR1 reads SGHAT; CDR2 reads FQNNGV. V lost 5 bases, J lost 2 bases, and 14 bases lay in between. CDR3 bases: TGTGCCAGCAGCCCAACCGGGGTCCTCACAGATACGCAGTATTTT. Translating it yields CASSPTGVLTDTQYF.

There are many counts of this clonotype. The CDR3 DNA reads as TGCGCCAGCAGTCGGGAGGGGGACGAACAAGAGACCCAGTACTTC. Translation: CASSREGDEQETQYF. This chain uses TRBV5-1 with TRBJ2-5, with 8 positions matching TRBD2. Per germline, CDR1 SGHRS and CDR2 YFSETQ. V trimming: 5 bases; J trimming: 2 bases; junction bases outside the gene matches: 8. CDR3 length: 15 residues.

J is TRBJ2-7 and V is TRBV7-6, with D maybe TRBD1 (5 bases). CDR3 size: 14 residues. With 3 bases removed from V and 4 bases from J, the gap between germline ends came to 13 bases. Germline CDR1 is SGHVS and CDR2 is FNYEAQ. CDR3 coding DNA: TGTGCCAGCAGCTTGTTTTTAGACAGTTACGAGCAGTACGTC. It codes for CASSLFLDSYEQYV.

The rearrangement joins TRBV19 to TRBJ2-7, with TRBD1 matching 7 bases. CDR3 length: 14 amino acids. Germline trimming cut 3 bases from V and 4 bases from J; bases unmatched to any gene: 6. Germline lookup yields CDR1 LNHDA and CDR2 SQIVND (reference sequence). CDR3 in amino acids: CASSMGTEIYEQYF. The CDR3 DNA follows: TGTGCCAGTAGTATGGGGACAGAAATTTACGAGCAGTACTTC.

This clonotype was detected a few times. The chain recombines TRBV20-1 with TRBJ2-5; 8 nucleotides align to TRBD2. CDR1 is DFQATT and CDR2 is SNEGSKA in the germline V gene (reference sequence). This CDR3 is built from 15 residues. The J segment lost 0 bases and the V segment lost 5 bases, leaving 8 bases of the junction unmatched. This chain's CDR3 is CSASRTSQHQETQYF. The CDR3 DNA sequence: TGCAGTGCTTCTCGGACTAGCCAACACCAAGAGACCCAGTACTTC.

The chain is built from TRBV6-2 or TRBV6-3 and TRBJ1-1, with D perhaps TRBD1 (5 bases). Looked up from germline, CDR1 is MNHEY and CDR2 is SVGEGT. CDR3 length equals 14 residues. Trimming stripped 2 bases from V and 1 base from J, with 8 bases between. CDR3 DNA sequence: TGTGCCAGCAGTTACGGGGGGAAGAACACTGAAGCTTTCTTT. It encodes CASSYGGKNTEAFF.

The rearrangement links TRBV6-5 to TRBJ2-1, with 8 bases that match TRBD2. V lost 4 bases to trimming and J lost 1 base; unmatched junction nucleotides: 9. The CDR3 is made up of 17 amino acids. Germline V gives CDR1 MNHEY, CDR2 SVGAGI. The CDR3 loop is CASSSPDSGVSYNEQFF. CDR3 bases: TGTGCCAGCAGTTCTCCTGATAGCGGGGTATCCTACAATGAGCAGTTCTTC.

This clonotype was observed many times. This chain uses TRBV6-2 or TRBV6-3 with TRBJ1-1; D not resolved. This CDR3 contains 12 residues. Germline V gene lookup returns CDR1 MNHEY and CDR2 SVGEGT. V was trimmed by 2 bases and J by 5 bases, leaving 6 bases between them. In DNA form, the CDR3 reads TGTGCCAGCAGTTACGGCGGGACTGAAGCTTTCTTT. Translation gives CASSYGGTEAFF.

There are many counts of this clonotype. The chain employs TRBV7-3 and TRBJ1-5; D ambiguous. The ends were cut back, 3 bases at V and 7 bases at J, with 10 bases in the middle. Germline loops: CDR1 SGHTA, CDR2 FQGTGA. CDR3 length: 13 residues. The CDR3 bases are TGTGCCAGCAGCTTGTACCCAGGACAGCCCCAGCATTTT. Protein product: CASSLYPGQPQHF.

This chain uses TRBV7-2 with TRBJ2-3, with 10 bases fitting TRBD1. V trimming: 5 bases; J trimming: 5 bases; junction bases outside the gene matches: 7. Germline V gene sequence: CDR1 SGHTA, CDR2 FQGNSA. CDR3 length: 15 amino acids. CDR3 region: CASSLSTGGIDTQYF. The CDR3 nucleotides read TGTGCCAGCAGCCTCTCGACAGGGGGCATAGATACGCAGTATTTT.

Only a few counts were recorded for this clonotype. The chain has TRBV28 and TRBJ2-6; D may match TRBD1 or TRBD2 (5 bases each). The CDR3 covers 15 residues. V was clipped by 4 bases and J by 4 bases, with 11 bases between them. Germline V gene sequence: CDR1 MDHEN, CDR2 SYDVKM. CDR3 DNA: TGTGCCAGCAGTTCAAGGGGAGCGGGGGCCAACGTCCTGACTTTC. It yields the protein CASSSRGAGANVLTF.

This clonotype was counted ten times or more. This CDR3 is CASSRAGGGNSPLHF. The CDR3 nucleotides are TGTGCCAGCAGCCGGGCCGGGGGGGGTAATTCACCCCTCCACTTT. The chain employs TRBV4-2 and TRBJ1-6; D possibly corresponds to TRBD1 (5 bases). Germline V lookup: CDR1 LGHNA, CDR2 YNFKEQ. V gave up 4 bases and J gave up 6 bases, with 13 bases separating them. This CDR3 is built from 15 residues.

CDR3 sequence reads: CASRGQGSQPQHF. CDR3 DNA sequence: TGTGCCAGCAGAGGACAGGGGAGTCAGCCCCAGCATTTT. The chain combines TRBV2 with TRBJ1-5; 9 bases line up with TRBD1. Germline CDR1 is SNHLY and CDR2 is FYNNEI. This CDR3 comprises 13 residues. The J segment lost 6 bases and the V segment lost 6 bases, leaving 3 bases of the junction unmatched.

CDR3 sequence reads: CASSQVNEKLFF. CDR3 sequence (DNA): TGCGCCAGCAGCCAGGTTAATGAAAAACTGTTTTTT. The chain has TRBV4-3 and TRBJ1-4, with no clear D. The CDR3 totals 12 residues. Germline V gene lookup returns CDR1 LGHNA and CDR2 YSLEER. Trimming took 3 bases from V and 4 from J, leaving 3 bases between them.